Following are 11 T cell receptor beta chains from one sample sequenced in a study of blood T cells in healthy people across ages. The use of a sample-barcoded 5' primer and a J-beta primer mix characterized a second PCR of roughly 6 to 11 cycles. TCRdb recomputed calls from the 5' RACE reads with MiXCR, one row per CDR3 protein. Among approximately 1,100,000 distinct CDR3 sequences listed, under 45% were seen once. Sequenced input: blood. The receptors here all came from a woman aged 60-70 years in good health.

CDR3: CASSFPGQPQHF. The CDR3 DNA sequence: TGTGCCAGCAGTTTCCCTGGTCAGCCCCAGCATTTT. This sequence joins TRBV27 and TRBJ1-5; D is undetermined. Germline V gene sequence: CDR1 MNHEY, CDR2 SMNVEV (reference sequence). This CDR3 has 12 amino acids. V was shortened by 3 bases and J by 6 bases, with 6 bases between the two germline ends.

As DNA, the CDR3 is TGTGCCAGAGGAACTAGCACAGATACGCAGTATTTT. It is translated as CARGTSTDTQYF. The chain has TRBV12-3 or TRBV12-4 and TRBJ2-3, with unresolved D. The CDR3 extends over 12 amino acids. V was clipped by 9 bases and J by 0 bases, with 7 bases between them.

Concerning this clonotype: One junction end disagrees with the germline gene, perhaps due to a read error. This rearrangement joins TRBV25-1 to TRBJ1-2; D remains unclear. CDR1 is MGHDK, CDR2 SYGVNS, per germline. This CDR3 is 13 amino acids long. CDR3 amino acids: CAGSAGLASGYTF. The CDR3 nucleotides read TGTGCCGGCAGTGCAGGTCTCGCATCTGGCTACACCTTC.

The CDR3 here is CASSYETGNGDTQYF. In nucleotides, the CDR3 is TGTGCCAGCAGTTATGAGACAGGGAACGGAGATACGCAGTATTTT. V gene TRBV12-3 or TRBV12-4 combines with J gene TRBJ2-3; 7 bases are shared with TRBD1. The CDR3 extends over 15 amino acids. V was clipped by 4 bases and J by 5 bases; unmatched bases: 9.

The J gene is TRBJ1-6, the V gene TRBV20-1, with 9 bases aligning to TRBD1. The V gene end was trimmed by 4 bases and the J gene end by 10 bases; junction bases not matched to a gene: 14. Germline CDR1 DFQATT, CDR2 SNEGSKA (reference sequence). The CDR3 extends over 16 amino acids. CDR3 bases: TGCAGTGCTAACCCCAACGGACAGGGGCTTCGGTCACCCCTCCACTTT. Protein product: CSANPNGQGLRSPLHF.

This clonotype showed up just a few times. The chain uses TRBV9 and TRBJ2-3; 10 bases align to TRBD2. The germline V gene encodes CDR1 SGDLS and CDR2 YYNGEE. Trimming cost V 0 bases and J 1 base; bases outside gene matches: 8. CDR3 length: 18 amino acids. CDR3 sequence: CASSVVGFGTSGTDTQYF. The CDR3 coding sequence is TGTGCCAGCAGCGTAGTGGGGTTTGGGACTAGCGGCACAGATACGCAGTATTTT.

CDR3 DNA: TGTGCCATCAGTATGACAGGGGGGAATCAGCCCCAGCATTTT. Translated: CAISMTGGNQPQHF. This sequence joins TRBV10-3 and TRBJ1-5; TRBD1 matches at 9 bases. Trimming took 5 bases from V and 4 from J; bases not matched to a gene: 3. CDR3 length equals 14 residues. Looked up from germline, CDR1 is ENHRY and CDR2 is SYGVKD.

This clonotype was counted only a few times. V and J are TRBV10-3 and TRBJ2-1; 8 bases map to TRBD2. Germline V gene lookup returns CDR1 ENHRY and CDR2 SYGVKD. The CDR3 sequence is 14 residues long. With 8 bases clipped from V and 9 bases from J, the junction kept 12 bases outside the gene matches. The CDR3 sequence is CAIGAGVEGGEQFF. CDR3 DNA sequence: TGTGCCATCGGAGCGGGAGTGGAGGGTGGTGAGCAGTTCTTC.

The chain is built from TRBV28 and TRBJ2-5; D is uncertain. Germline lookup yields CDR1 MDHEN and CDR2 SYDVKM. The V end was cut by 3 bases, the J end by 7 bases, with 6 bases between. The CDR3 runs to 11 residues. CDR3 nucleotides: TGTGCCAGCAGTTTGGGCTGGACCCAGTACTTC. Amino acids: CASSLGWTQYF.

This clonotype showed up just a few times. The chain carries TRBV5-1 and TRBJ2-3; perhaps TRBD2 as D (5 bases). Trimming took off 6 bases at V and 4 bases at J, with 12 bases between the two ends. This CDR3 is built from 13 residues. Germline CDR1 and CDR2: SGHRS and YFSETQ. The CDR3 sequence is CASTSEAADTQYF. The CDR3 nucleotides are TGCGCCAGCACTTCAGAAGCGGCAGATACGCAGTATTTT.

This clonotype appeared a few times. This chain links TRBV5-1 with TRBJ2-1, with a tentative D call TRBD1 (6 bases). The CDR3 is made up of 16 amino acids. Deletions cut 3 bases from V and 5 bases from J, with 18 bases between. CDR1 is SGHRS, CDR2 YFSETQ, per germline. The CDR3 loop reads CASSWGSGTTHNEQFF. In DNA form, the CDR3 reads TGCGCCAGCAGCTGGGGGTCCGGGACAACCCACAATGAGCAGTTCTTC.